A single sample gave rise to the 2 T cell receptor beta chains below, sequenced in a study of blood T cells in healthy people across ages. For the second PCR, which ran for about 7 to 11 cycles, a sample-barcoded 5' primer and a J-beta primer mix were used. TCRdb redid the calling of the 5' RACE reads with MiXCR, one entry per CDR3 protein. Found here are about a million distinct CDR3 sequences, more than 30% of them singletons; the top ten hold over 10%. The specimen was blood. The source of these receptors is a young man in good health.

V is TRBV29-1 and J is TRBJ1-1; possibly TRBD1 for D (5 bases). The CDR3 length is 14 residues. Germline assignment: CDR1 SQVTM and CDR2 ANQGSEA. Trimming took 7 bases from V and 0 from J, leaving 15 bases between them. Here the CDR3 reads CSASGGGMNTEAFF. The CDR3 DNA sequence: TGCAGCGCTAGCGGTGGGGGAATGAACACTGAAGCTTTCTTT.

The chain links TRBV7-2 to TRBJ2-1, with 9 bases matching TRBD2. Trimming removed 5 bases from V and 9 bases from J; junction bases left unmatched: 11. Germline CDR1 and CDR2: SGHTA and FQGNSA. This CDR3 contains 15 residues. The CDR3 region is CASSPKGLAFVEQFF. CDR3 sequence (DNA): TGTGCCAGCAGCCCCAAAGGACTAGCGTTTGTTGAGCAGTTCTTC.